These T cell receptor beta chains were read from a single sample in a study of T cells in Graves' hyperthyroidism and ophthalmopathy. From the multiplex PCR reads, TCRdb called clonotypes with MiXCR, one entry per CDR3 protein. Of about 640,000 distinct CDR3 sequences listed, roughly 20% were seen once; the top ten hold about 35%. The sequencing input was blood. The source is a man younger than 45 with Graves' ophthalmopathy. CDR3s include the opening cysteine and the closing phenylalanine or tryptophan. The D gene is left open where the match is weak. A row's size may be missing; if present it is once, few, many or a size class.

J	V	D	size	DNA	CDR3
TRBJ2-5	TRBV2	TRBD1	many	TGTGCCAGCAGTCCCCCCCAGGGGGCTAGGGAGACCCAGTACTTC	CASSPPQGARETQYF
TRBJ1-1	TRBV6-1	.	.	TGTGCCAGCAGTGAAGGAAGCCTGAACACTGAAGCTTTCTTT	CASSEGSLNTEAFF
TRBJ2-3	TRBV5-1	TRBD2	.	TGCGCCAGCAGCTCCAACCCGGGACTAGCGGGAGGCACAGATACGCAGTATTTT	CASSSNPGLAGGTDTQYF
TRBJ1-1	TRBV12-3/TRBV12-4	.	many	TGTGCCAGCTCCCTGGTGCGGAAGAACACTGAAGCTTTCTTT	CASSLVRKNTEAFF
TRBJ2-2	TRBV20-1	.	many	TGCAGTGCTAGATCGTCCCTCACCGGGGAGCTGTTTTTT	CSARSSLTGELFF
TRBJ1-1	TRBV7-3	.	many	TGTGCCAGCAGCTTAATGGGGCGATCGGGGACTGAAGCTTTCTTT	CASSLMGRSGTEAFF
TRBJ2-1	TRBV29-1	TRBD2	many	TGCAGCGTTGTGGCTAGCGGGACACAAAATGAGCAGTTCTTC	CSVVASGTQNEQFF
TRBJ2-3	TRBV5-1	.	few	TGCGCCAGCAGCTTAGGACAGATTACAGATACGCAGTATTTT	CASSLGQITDTQYF
TRBJ2-7	TRBV4-2	TRBD2	.	TGTGCCAGCAGCCAAGAGAAGCGGGGTGCCTACGAGCAGTACTTC	CASSQEKRGAYEQYF
TRBJ2-7	TRBV10-3	TRBD1	.	TGTGCCATCAGTGGGACAGGGGAATCCTACGAGCAGTACTTC	CAISGTGESYEQYF
TRBJ2-2	TRBV7-3	.	many	TGTGCCAGCAGCTTAGCCCAGCCCGGGGAGCTGTTTTTT	CASSLAQPGELFF
TRBJ1-1	TRBV6-1	.	.	TGTGCCAGCAGAAGTACGAGGGTCGGTACCCGTACTGAAGCTTTCTTT	CASRSTRVGTRTEAFF
TRBJ2-2	TRBV7-3	.	.	TGTGCCAGCAGCTTAACAGGGGCCTCGGGCGGGGAGCTGTTTTTT	CASSLTGASGGELFF
TRBJ1-2	TRBV4-3	.	few	TGCGCCAGCAGCCAAGATTGGGCAGCTCTTAACTATGGCTACACCTTC	CASSQDWAALNYGYTF
TRBJ2-7	TRBV6-2/TRBV6-3	TRBD1	many	TGTGCCAGCACCAAGCTCAGGGGGATCTCCTACGAGCAGTACTTC	CASTKLRGISYEQYF
TRBJ2-7	TRBV5-1	TRBD2	.	TGCGCCAGCAGCCAAGGACTAGGATTCTACGAGCAGTACTTC	CASSQGLGFYEQYF
TRBJ2-7	TRBV5-1	TRBD1	many	TGCGCCAGCGGGAGTGGGACAGGGTCCTACGAGCAGTACTTC	CASGSGTGSYEQYF
TRBJ1-5	TRBV20-1	TRBD1	.	TGCAGTGCCCATGGACAGGGGAATATCAATCAGCCCCAGCATTTT	CSAHGQGNINQPQHF
TRBJ2-3	TRBV20-1	TRBD2	many	TGCAGTGCTAGAGCCCCTGGTGCGCAAAGGACTAGCGGGAGGGGCATAGATACGCAGTATTTT	CSARAPGAQRTSGRGIDTQYF
TRBJ2-1	TRBV20-1	TRBD2	.	TGCAGGGTTCGGACTAGCGGGAGGGAGGGTAATGAGCAGTTCTTC	CRVRTSGREGNEQFF
TRBJ2-7	TRBV27	.	many	TGTGCCAGCAAACCGGGACCCAGCTCCTACGAGCAGTACTTC	CASKPGPSSYEQYF
TRBJ2-7	TRBV11-2	.	few	TGTGCCAGCAGCTTAGATCCTGCAGTCCACGAGCAGTACTTC	CASSLDPAVHEQYF
TRBJ2-1	TRBV15	TRBD1	.	TGTGCCACCAGCAGAAGACAGGGGGATCTCAATGAGCAGTTCTTC	CATSRRQGDLNEQFF
TRBJ2-1	TRBV5-1	.	.	TGCGCCAGCAGTGTCGACCGAAGCTCCTACAATGAGCAGTTCTTC	CASSVDRSSYNEQFF
TRBJ2-5	TRBV11-2	.	.	TGTGCCAGCAGCTTAATCAATCCGGGAACCCAAGAGACCCAGTACTTC	CASSLINPGTQETQYF
TRBJ2-2	TRBV5-1	.	few	TGCGCCAGCAGCTTTCCCGGGGACACCGGGGAGCTGTTTTTT	CASSFPGDTGELFF
TRBJ1-1	TRBV28	.	many	TGTGCCAGTGTTTCATGGGACACACGAGCTTTCTTT	CASVSWDTRAFF
TRBJ2-3	TRBV6-1	.	.	TGTGCCAGCAGTCCCTCGGGACTTTTCACAGATACGCAGTATTTT	CASSPSGLFTDTQYF